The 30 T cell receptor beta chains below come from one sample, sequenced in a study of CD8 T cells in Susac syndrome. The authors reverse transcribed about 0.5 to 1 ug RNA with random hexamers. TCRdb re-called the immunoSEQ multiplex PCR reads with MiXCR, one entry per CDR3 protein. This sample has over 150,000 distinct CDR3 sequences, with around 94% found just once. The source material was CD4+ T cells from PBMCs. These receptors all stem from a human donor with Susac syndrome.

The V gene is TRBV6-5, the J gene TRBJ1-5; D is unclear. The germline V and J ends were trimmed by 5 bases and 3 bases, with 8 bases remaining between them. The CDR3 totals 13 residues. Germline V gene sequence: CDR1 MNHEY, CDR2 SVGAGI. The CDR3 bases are TGTGCCAGCAGTGGTCGATTCAATCAGCCCCAGCATTTT. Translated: CASSGRFNQPQHF.

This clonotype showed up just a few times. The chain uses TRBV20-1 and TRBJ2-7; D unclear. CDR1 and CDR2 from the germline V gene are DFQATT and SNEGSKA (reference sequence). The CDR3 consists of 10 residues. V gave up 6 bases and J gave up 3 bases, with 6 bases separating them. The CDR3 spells CSASIYEQYF. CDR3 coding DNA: TGCAGTGCCTCCATCTACGAGCAGTACTTC.

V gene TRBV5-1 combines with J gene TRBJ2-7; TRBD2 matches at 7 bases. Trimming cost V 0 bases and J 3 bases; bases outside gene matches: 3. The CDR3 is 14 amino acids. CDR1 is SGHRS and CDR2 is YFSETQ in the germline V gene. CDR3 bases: TGCGCCAGCAGCTTGGCCCCGGGAGGCTACGAGCAGTACTTC. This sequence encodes CASSLAPGGYEQYF.

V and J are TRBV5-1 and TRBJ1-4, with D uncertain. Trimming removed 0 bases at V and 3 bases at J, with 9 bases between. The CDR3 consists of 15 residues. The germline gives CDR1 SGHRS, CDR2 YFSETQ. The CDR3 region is CASSLGFYSNEKLFF. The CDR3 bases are TGCGCCAGCAGCTTGGGGTTTTATTCTAATGAAAAACTGTTTTTT.

CDR3: CAWKLGLAGAEQFF. CDR3 sequence (DNA): TGTGCCTGGAAGCTGGGACTAGCGGGAGCTGAGCAGTTCTTC. The rearrangement joins TRBV30 to TRBJ2-1; 14 bases align to TRBD2. Germline loops: CDR1 GTSNPN, CDR2 SVGIG (reference sequence). Trimming removed 4 bases from V and 9 bases from J; junction bases left unmatched: 5. This CDR3 is 14 amino acids long.

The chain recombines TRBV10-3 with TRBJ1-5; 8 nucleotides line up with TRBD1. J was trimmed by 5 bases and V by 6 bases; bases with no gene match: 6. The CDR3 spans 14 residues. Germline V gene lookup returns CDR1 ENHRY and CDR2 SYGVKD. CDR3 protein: CAISQGAGDQPQHF. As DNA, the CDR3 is TGTGCCATCAGCCAGGGGGCTGGGGATCAGCCCCAGCATTTT.

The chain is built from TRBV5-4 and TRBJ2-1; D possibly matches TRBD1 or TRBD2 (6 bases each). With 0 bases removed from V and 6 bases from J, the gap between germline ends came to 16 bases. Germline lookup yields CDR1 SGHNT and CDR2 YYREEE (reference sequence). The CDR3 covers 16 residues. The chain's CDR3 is CASSLGQGRFRNEQFF. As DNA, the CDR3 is TGTGCCAGCAGCTTGGGTCAGGGGAGGTTTCGCAATGAGCAGTTCTTC.

In DNA, the CDR3 is TGTGCCAGCAGCCAAGAGGGGGTGGCGTTCGAGCAGTTCTTC. Translating gives CASSQEGVAFEQFF. The V call is TRBV4-2, the J call TRBJ2-1; tentatively, D is TRBD1 or TRBD2 (5 bases each). Germline values: CDR1 LGHNA, CDR2 YNFKEQ. V was clipped by 0 bases and J by 10 bases, with 13 bases between them. The CDR3 has 14 amino acids.

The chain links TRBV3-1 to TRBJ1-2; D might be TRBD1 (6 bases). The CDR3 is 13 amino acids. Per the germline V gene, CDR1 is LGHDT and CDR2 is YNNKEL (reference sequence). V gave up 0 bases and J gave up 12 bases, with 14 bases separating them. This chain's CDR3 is CASSQEGQTLNTF. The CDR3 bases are TGTGCCAGCAGCCAAGAGGGACAAACTCTAAACACCTTC. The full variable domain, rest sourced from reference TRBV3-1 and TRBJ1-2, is DTAVSQTPKYLVTQMGNDKSIKCEQNLGHDTMYWYKQDSKKFLKIMFSYNNKELIINETVPNRFSPKSPDKAHLNLHINSLELGDSAVYFCASSQEGQTLNTFGSGTRLTVV.

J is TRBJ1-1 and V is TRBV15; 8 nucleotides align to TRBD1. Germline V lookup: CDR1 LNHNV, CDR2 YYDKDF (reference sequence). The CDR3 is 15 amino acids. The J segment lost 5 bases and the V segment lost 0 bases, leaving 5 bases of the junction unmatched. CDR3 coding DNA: TGTGCCACCAGCAGAGAGACAGGGGAATGGACTGAAGCTTTCTTT. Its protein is CATSRETGEWTEAFF.

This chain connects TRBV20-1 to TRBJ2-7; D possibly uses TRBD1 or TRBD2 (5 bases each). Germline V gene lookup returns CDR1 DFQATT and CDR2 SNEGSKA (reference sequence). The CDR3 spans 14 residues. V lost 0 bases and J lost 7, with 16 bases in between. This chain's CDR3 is CSARDFRGQGEQYF. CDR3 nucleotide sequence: TGCAGTGCTAGAGATTTCCGGGGCCAGGGTGAGCAGTACTTC.

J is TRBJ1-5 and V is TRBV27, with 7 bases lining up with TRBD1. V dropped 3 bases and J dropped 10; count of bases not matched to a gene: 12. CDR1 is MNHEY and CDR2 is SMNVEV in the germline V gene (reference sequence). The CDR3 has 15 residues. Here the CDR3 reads CASSLGARGMGPQHF. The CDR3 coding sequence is TGTGCCAGCAGTTTGGGGGCCAGGGGGATGGGACCCCAGCATTTT.

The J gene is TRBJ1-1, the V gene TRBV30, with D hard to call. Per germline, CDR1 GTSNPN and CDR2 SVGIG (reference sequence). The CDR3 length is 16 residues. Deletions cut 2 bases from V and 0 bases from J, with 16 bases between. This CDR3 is CAWSTARTVMNTEAFF. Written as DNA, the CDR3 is TGTGCCTGGAGTACCGCCCGGACGGTTATGAACACTGAAGCTTTCTTT.

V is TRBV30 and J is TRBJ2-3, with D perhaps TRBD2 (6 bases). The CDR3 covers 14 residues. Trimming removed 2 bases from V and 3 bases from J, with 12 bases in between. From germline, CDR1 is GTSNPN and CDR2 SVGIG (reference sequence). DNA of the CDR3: TGTGCCTGGAGTATGGGGGGTTGGACAGATACGCAGTATTTT. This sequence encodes CAWSMGGWTDTQYF.

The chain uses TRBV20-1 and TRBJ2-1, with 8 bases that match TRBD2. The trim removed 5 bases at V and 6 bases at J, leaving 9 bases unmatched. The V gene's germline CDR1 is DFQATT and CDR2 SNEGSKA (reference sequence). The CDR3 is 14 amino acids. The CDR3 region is CSAARLAGLNEQFF. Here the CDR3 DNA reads TGCAGTGCTGCCCGGCTAGCGGGCCTCAATGAGCAGTTCTTC.

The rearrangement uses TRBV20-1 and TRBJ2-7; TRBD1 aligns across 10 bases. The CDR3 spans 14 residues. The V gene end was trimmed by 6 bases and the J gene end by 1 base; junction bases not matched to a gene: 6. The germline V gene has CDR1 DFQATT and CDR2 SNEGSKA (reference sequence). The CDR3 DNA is TGCAGTGCCATAGACAGGGGGCCGTCCTACGAGCAGTACTTC. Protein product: CSAIDRGPSYEQYF.

The CDR3 DNA reads TGTGCCAGCACCCTGGGTATGACAGTGGCCCAGAATCAGCCCCAGCATTTT. Its translation is CASTLGMTVAQNQPQHF. The rearrangement joins TRBV2 to TRBJ1-5, with D possibly being TRBD1 (5 bases). Germline CDR1 and CDR2: SNHLY and FYNNEI. CDR3 length equals 17 residues. The ends were cut back, 7 bases at V and 4 bases at J, with 23 bases in the middle.

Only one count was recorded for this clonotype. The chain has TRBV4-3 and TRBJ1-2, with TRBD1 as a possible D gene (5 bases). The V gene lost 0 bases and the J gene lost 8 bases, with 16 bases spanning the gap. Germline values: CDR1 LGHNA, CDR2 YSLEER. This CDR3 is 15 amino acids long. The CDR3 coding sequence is TGCGCCAGCAGCCAAGATCTGCTGGGGGATCGGGGCTACACCTTC. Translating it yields CASSQDLLGDRGYTF.

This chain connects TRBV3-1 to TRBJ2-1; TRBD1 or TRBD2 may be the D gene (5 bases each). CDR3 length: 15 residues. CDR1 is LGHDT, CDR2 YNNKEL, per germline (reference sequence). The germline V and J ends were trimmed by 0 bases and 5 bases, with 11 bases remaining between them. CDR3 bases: TGTGCCAGCAGCCAAGATTTGGGGGTCCACAATGAGCAGTTCTTC. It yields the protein CASSQDLGVHNEQFF.

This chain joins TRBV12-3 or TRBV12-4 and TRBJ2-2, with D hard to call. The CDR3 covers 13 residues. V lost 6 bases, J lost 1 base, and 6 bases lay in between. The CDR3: CASSPWNTGELFF. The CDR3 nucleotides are TGTGCCAGCAGCCCCTGGAACACCGGGGAGCTGTTTTTT.

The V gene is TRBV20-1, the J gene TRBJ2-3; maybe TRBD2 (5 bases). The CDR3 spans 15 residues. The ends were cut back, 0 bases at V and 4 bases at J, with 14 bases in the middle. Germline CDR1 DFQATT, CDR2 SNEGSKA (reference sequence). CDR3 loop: CSARDRPTGADTQYF. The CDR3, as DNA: TGCAGTGCTAGAGATAGGCCGACCGGGGCAGATACGCAGTATTTT.

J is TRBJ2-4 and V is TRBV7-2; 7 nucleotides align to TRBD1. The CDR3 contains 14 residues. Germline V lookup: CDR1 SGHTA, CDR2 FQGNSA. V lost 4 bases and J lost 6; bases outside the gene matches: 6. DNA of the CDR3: TGTGCCAGCAGCTCAGAGGGACAGTCAAACATTCAGTACTTC. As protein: CASSSEGQSNIQYF.

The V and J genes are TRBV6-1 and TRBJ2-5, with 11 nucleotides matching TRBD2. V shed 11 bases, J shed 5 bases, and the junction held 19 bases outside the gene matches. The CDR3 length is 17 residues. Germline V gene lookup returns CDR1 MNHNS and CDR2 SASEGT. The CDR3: CAGRGGGTSGSGETQYF. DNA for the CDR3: TGTGCCGGAAGGGGGGGAGGGACTAGCGGCAGCGGCGAGACCCAGTACTTC.

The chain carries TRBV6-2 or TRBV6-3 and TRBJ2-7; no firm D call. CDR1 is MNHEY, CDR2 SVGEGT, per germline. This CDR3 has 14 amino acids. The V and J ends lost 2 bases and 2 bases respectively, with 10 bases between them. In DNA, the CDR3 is TGTGCCAGCAGTTACGAACCTGGCGCCTACGAGCAGTACTTC. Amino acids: CASSYEPGAYEQYF.

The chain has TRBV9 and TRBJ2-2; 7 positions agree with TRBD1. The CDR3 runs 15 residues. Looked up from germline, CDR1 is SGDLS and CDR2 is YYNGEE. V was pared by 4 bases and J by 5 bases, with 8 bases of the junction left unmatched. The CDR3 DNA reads TGTGCCAGCAGCCACACACAGGGGCGAACCGGGGAGCTGTTTTTT. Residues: CASSHTQGRTGELFF.

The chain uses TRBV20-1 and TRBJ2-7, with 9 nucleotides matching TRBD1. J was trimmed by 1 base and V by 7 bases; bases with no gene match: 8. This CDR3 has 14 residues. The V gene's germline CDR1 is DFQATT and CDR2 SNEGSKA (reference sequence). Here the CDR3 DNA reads TGCAGTGTCCTCGGGACAGGGCTGTCCTACGAGCAGTACTTC. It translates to CSVLGTGLSYEQYF.

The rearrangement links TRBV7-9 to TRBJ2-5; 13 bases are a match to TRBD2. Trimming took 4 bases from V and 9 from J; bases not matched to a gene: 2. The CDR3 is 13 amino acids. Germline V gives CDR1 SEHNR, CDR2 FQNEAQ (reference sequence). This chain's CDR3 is CASSYGLAGAQYF. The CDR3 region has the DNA TGTGCCAGCAGCTATGGACTAGCGGGAGCCCAGTACTTC. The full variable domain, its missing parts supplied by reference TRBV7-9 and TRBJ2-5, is DTGVSQNPRHKITKRGQNVTFRCDPISEHNRLYWYRQTLGQGPEFLTYFQNEAQLEKSRLLSDRFSAERPKGSFSTLEIQRTEQGDSAMYLCASSYGLAGAQYFGPGTRLLVL.

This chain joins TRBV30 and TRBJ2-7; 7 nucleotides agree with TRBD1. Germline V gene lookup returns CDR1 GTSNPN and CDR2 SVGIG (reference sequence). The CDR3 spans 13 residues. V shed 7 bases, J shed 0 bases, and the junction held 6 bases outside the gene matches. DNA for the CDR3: TGTGCCTATAGTACAGGGGTCTCCTACGAGCAGTACTTC. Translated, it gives CAYSTGVSYEQYF.

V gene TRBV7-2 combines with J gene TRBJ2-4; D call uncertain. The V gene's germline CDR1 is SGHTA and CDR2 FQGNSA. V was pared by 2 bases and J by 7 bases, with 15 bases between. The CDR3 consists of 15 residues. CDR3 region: CASSLSPSRANIQYF. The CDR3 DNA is TGTGCCAGCAGCTTATCACCTTCCCGGGCGAACATTCAGTACTTC.

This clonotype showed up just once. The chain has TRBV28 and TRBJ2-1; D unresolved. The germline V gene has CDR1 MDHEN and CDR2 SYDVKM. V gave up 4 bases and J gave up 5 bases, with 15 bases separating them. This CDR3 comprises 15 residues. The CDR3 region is CASSSGGALNNEQFF. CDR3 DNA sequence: TGTGCCAGCAGTTCCGGCGGAGCTTTAAACAATGAGCAGTTCTTC.